This record concerns one T cell receptor beta chain sequence. Its cognate antigen has yet to be identified. Base qualities are not at hand, and no much larger clone is one base apart. The data derive from a study of shared clonotypes between healthy human individuals (dated by TCRdb to the early 2020s). Study-level background: Two women and a few men aged 18 to 49 years were included in the cohort. Per donor, leukapheresis produced somewhere between about 0.8 and 9 billion PBMCs. For each donor, CD4 naive and CD4 memory were each given three plates, CD8 naive was given two plates, and CD8 memory was given one plate. To estimate repertoire size and how much clonotype sharing occurs between individuals, the study deeply sequenced the blood TCR repertoires of five healthy adults. Different laboratories and diverse techniques were used to prepare libraries and sequence TCR repertoires, to increase sequencing depth and limit assay-specific biases. Summary of the overall study and its limitations: Larger estimated clonotype richness was generally found for naive subsets than for memory subsets. Because the study included only a small number of donors, the genetic and exposure-history diversity represented was limited. Based on pairwise subsampling, the degree of clonotype sharing among donors was expected to be affected by sequencing depth. Higher generation probabilities were observed for clonotypes shared by all four sorted-subset donors than for non-shared clonotypes. Even with the large sequencing depth, rarefaction of the sorted-subset datasets indicated that sequencing was incomplete. When several donors were compared, the shared fraction of clonotypes was 5% to 6.5% for naive CD4, approximately 3.3% for naive CD8, 2.3% for memory CD4, and less than 0.45% for memory CD8. Sampling was limited to blood, and TCR repertoires in tissue likely differ from TCR repertoires in blood.

The donors were healthy, HIV-negative adults who had no recently reported acute infections or vaccinations. Every donor was a Caucasian adult residing in Nashville, Tennessee, USA. CD4+ T cells were enriched by magnetic negative selection; naive cells were then positively selected on CD45RA, and the negative fraction formed the memory subset. After blood collection by leukapheresis, PBMCs were isolated using Ficoll-Histopaque density gradient centrifugation and then cryopreserved in the vapor phase of liquid nitrogen. Purity and quantity of every magnetically sorted T cell population were checked by analytical flow cytometry. From each sorted fraction, genomic DNA was isolated and quantified by UV absorbance on a Nanodrop 2000c. V trim: 7 bases; J trim: 1 base; unmatched bases: 3. CDR1 and CDR2 (MGHRA, YSYEKL) derive from the germline V gene. The CDR3 numbers 14 residues from cysteine through phenylalanine. Only the CDR3 part of the read is kept: 42 bases, read in frame from the first base.

Using the deep immunoSEQ assay, multiplex PCR amplified TCR CDR3 regions from genomic DNA. Extracted genomic DNA from each cell subset was spread evenly across all wells of several immunoSEQ 96-well plates, with each plate serving as a replicate. Each replicate PCR for sorted subsets received about 210 ng genomic DNA, equal to roughly 30,000 T cell genomes. Purified libraries were quantified with a Qubit 3.0 fluorometer, sized on a Bioanalyzer 2100, and re-quantified with the KAPA Library Quantification kit. A separate single-read 150-cycle Illumina NextSeq 550 flow cell was used to sequence each immunoSEQ 96-well plate. The published analysis was carried out like this. Because the immunoSEQ output held only junctional sequences and lacked quality scores, the filtering could not match the filtering applied to full-length reads. To assign V/J genes and CDR3, sequences were annotated against IMGT germline references using PyIR, a Python wrapper for IgBLAST v1.9. Reads were filtered out if the reads had weak V/J assignments (E-value above 1e-6), no CDR3, stop codons, out-of-frame junctions, or ambiguous translated residues. V3J clonotypes were defined as sequences sharing an identical inferred V gene, J gene, and CDR3 amino acid sequence. Percentage overlap between repertoires was calculated by dividing the number of shared unique clonotypes by the size of the smaller repertoire. Repertoire richness was assessed with RTK rarefaction, the Chao1 estimator, and Recon v2.1 estimates of unobserved clonotypes. Generation probabilities were computed with OLGA for all TCRbeta clonotypes obtained by the gDNA method from several donors. In TCRdb, the immuneACCESS table is reduced to in-frame sequences with V and J assigned. These tables do not hold every clone; where another copy was compared, an unresolved V gene accounts for under half, and the others remain unexplained. V and J calls and clone size come straight from that table; D and trimming were deduced from the DNA. The sample contains around 1,100,000 clones, about 72% of them found a single time. The ten largest make up roughly 0.82% of the sample.

The specimen sequenced was memory CD4+ T cells from PBMCs. Interpreted using the paper, the cell subset or site label stands for: CD45RA-negative fraction. Recombination connected TRBV4-1 to TRBJ2-1; 8 middle bases align to TRBD2. The TCR sequence derives from a man between 18 and 35 years old in good health. Some clones in this sample may be carry-over from other donors' samples. The CDR3 protein is CASTLAGSYNEQFF. The bases read TGCGCCAGCACCTTAGCGGGATCCTACAATGAGCAGTTCTTC.